This TCR beta chain was captured by sequencing in a study of blood T cell repertoires in COVID-19. Study details: Specimens from acute and convalescent COVID-19 originated in the United States, Italy and Spain. T cells, B-cell-depleted T cells, or PBMCs supplied cDNA or gDNA.

This CDR3 has 17 amino acids. Germline trimming cut 2 bases from V and 6 bases from J; bases unmatched to any gene: 7. The germline V gene has CDR1 MNHEY and CDR2 SVGEGT. As handled by the study authors: How many nucleated cells were present was estimated from reference gene primer amplification. Data came from immunoSEQ multiplex PCR; TCRdb stores just in-frame clones and leaves some out. That table furnishes V, J and clone size, whereas the DNA furnished D and trimming. The sample contains over 35,000 clones, under 95% of which appear only once. The rearrangement links TRBV6-2 or TRBV6-3 to TRBJ2-7, with 16 bases fitting TRBD2. The sample was peripheral blood. This TCR derives from a man aged 65-85 years with active COVID-19. The CDR3 coding sequence is TGTGCCAGCAGTTACACCGGGACTAGCGGGGGGGCCGGCGAGCAGTACTTC. It specifies CASSYTGTSGGAGEQYF.